The next 29 T cell receptor beta chains were all read from a single sample in a study of cytotoxic CD8 clonotypes in ibrutinib-treated CLL (dated by TCRdb to about 2021). Library construction relied on the immunoSEQ multiplex PCR assay. Imported from immuneACCESS, the table was reduced by TCRdb to in-frame sequences with V and J called. These copies leave out some clones; in studies compared against another copy, an unresolved V gene accounts for under half, and the cause of the remainder is not known. In this sample the table shows about 70,000 clones, approximately 90% of which occur a single time. The biggest ten clones account for approximately 3.1% of the sample. The sample's time point, from its label and the paper: more than 10 months on ibrutinib. The sequencing used PBMCs, collected after 12 months of ibrutinib treatment. All receptors come from a human donor with chronic lymphocytic leukemia.

The chain carries TRBV10-1 and TRBJ2-3; perhaps TRBD2 as D (5 bases). Deletions cut 3 bases from V and 2 bases from J, with 18 bases between. Germline lookup yields CDR1 WNHNN and CDR2 SYGVQD (reference sequence). The CDR3 is made up of 17 amino acids. The CDR3 reads CASSDRGSPLYTDTQYF. CDR3 DNA: TGCGCCAGCAGTGATAGAGGGTCCCCCCTCTACACAGATACGCAGTATTTT.

The chain links TRBV9 to TRBJ2-7; 8 nucleotides line up with TRBD2. V trimming: 4 bases; J trimming: 5 bases; junction bases outside the gene matches: 5. Germline CDR1 reads SGDLS; CDR2 reads YYNGEE. This CDR3 spans 13 amino acids. In DNA form, the CDR3 reads TGTGCCAGCAGCACACGACTAGCGAACGAGCAGTACTTC. Encoded protein: CASSTRLANEQYF.

V gene TRBV27 combines with J gene TRBJ2-7; D is possibly TRBD1 (5 bases). The CDR3 is made up of 15 amino acids. Trimming removed 7 bases at V and 5 bases at J, with 21 bases between. CDR1 is MNHEY and CDR2 is SMNVEV in the germline V gene (reference sequence). DNA of the CDR3: TGTGCCAGCACAAAAGCAGGGATTTACGGCGACGAGCAGTACTTC. Protein sequence: CASTKAGIYGDEQYF.

This rearrangement joins TRBV2 to TRBJ1-2, with D possibly TRBD1 on 5 matching bases. The CDR3 sequence is 14 residues long. Germline V gives CDR1 SNHLY, CDR2 FYNNEI. With 4 bases removed from V and 6 bases from J, the gap between germline ends came to 15 bases. The CDR3 is CASSVSGLGNGYTF. The CDR3 bases are TGTGCCAGCAGTGTTTCAGGGCTTGGAAATGGCTACACCTTC.

The chain uses TRBV5-1 and TRBJ2-7; 13 bases fit TRBD2. Per the germline V gene, CDR1 is SGHRS and CDR2 is YFSETQ. V gave up 4 bases and J gave up 5 bases; unmatched junction bases: 9. The CDR3 spans 16 residues. The CDR3 region has the DNA TGCGCCAGCAGCGGTCGGACTAGCGGGAGTCTGGACGAGCAGTACTTC. Its translation: CASSGRTSGSLDEQYF. The full variable domain, rest sourced from reference TRBV5-1 and TRBJ2-7, is KAGVTQTPRYLIKTRGQQVTLSCSPISGHRSVSWYQQTPGQGLQFLFEYFSETQRNKGNFPGRFSGRQFSNSRSEMNVSTLELGDSALYLCASSGRTSGSLDEQYFGPGTRLTVT.

This rearrangement joins TRBV6-1 to TRBJ1-1; tentative D call: TRBD1 (6 bases). CDR1 is MNHNS and CDR2 is SASEGT in the germline V gene. Deletions cut 8 bases from V and 1 base from J, with 17 bases between. The CDR3 spans 15 residues. CDR3 DNA: TGTGCCAGCCAGCGAGCCAAGACAGGGAACACTGAAGCTTTCTTT. This gives the protein CASQRAKTGNTEAFF.

V usage is TRBV4-1 and J usage is TRBJ2-5; a weak D match, TRBD1 (8 bases). The length of the CDR3 is 14 residues. Deletions cut 5 bases from V and 3 bases from J, with 13 bases between. The germline gives CDR1 MGHRA, CDR2 YSYEKL. Here the CDR3 reads CASSITGGEETQYF. CDR3 DNA: TGCGCCAGCAGCATAACAGGGGGGGAAGAGACCCAGTACTTC.

The rearrangement joins TRBV5-5 to TRBJ1-1; D remains ambiguous. The V gene lost 7 bases and the J gene lost 0 bases, with 10 bases spanning the gap. In germline, CDR1 is SGHKS, CDR2 YYEKEE (reference sequence). The CDR3 contains 13 residues. The CDR3 region is CASGIFMNTEAFF. CDR3 DNA: TGTGCCAGCGGGATTTTTATGAACACTGAAGCTTTCTTT.

This rearrangement joins TRBV6-1 to TRBJ2-7, with no clear D. The ends were cut back, 5 bases at V and 3 bases at J, with 17 bases in the middle. The CDR3 has 15 amino acids. Germline CDR1 MNHNS, CDR2 SASEGT. The CDR3 DNA follows: TGTGCCAGCAGTACCTCCCGGGCCTCTCTCTACGAGCAGTACTTC. As protein: CASSTSRASLYEQYF.

In its sample, this clone was seen once. The chain links TRBV5-1 to TRBJ2-5; 8 bases fit TRBD1. CDR1 and CDR2 (germline): SGHRS, YFSETQ. V lost 5 bases, J lost 3 bases, and 0 bases stayed unmatched. The CDR3 totals 12 residues. CDR3 in amino acids: CASRDREETQYF. The CDR3 coding sequence is TGCGCCAGCAGGGACAGGGAAGAGACCCAGTACTTC. The complete variable domain, with remaining parts taken from reference TRBV5-1 and TRBJ2-5, reads KAGVTQTPRYLIKTRGQQVTLSCSPISGHRSVSWYQQTPGQGLQFLFEYFSETQRNKGNFPGRFSGRQFSNSRSEMNVSTLELGDSALYLCASRDREETQYFGPGTRLLVL.

The rearrangement joins TRBV29-1 to TRBJ2-7; 7 positions match TRBD2. The germline gives CDR1 SQVTM, CDR2 ANQGSEA. The CDR3 length is 16 residues. The CDR3 coding sequence is TGCAGTATACGGGGCAGTCCTAGCGGAGACTCCTACGAGCAGTACTTC. This encodes CSIRGSPSGDSYEQYF.

The chain has TRBV5-1 and TRBJ1-6; D is unresolved. Trimming cost V 6 bases and J 7 bases, with 14 bases left between them. The CDR3 spans 14 residues. Germline V gene sequence: CDR1 SGHRS, CDR2 YFSETQ. In DNA, the CDR3 is TGCGCCAGCACCACCGTTGCCGGGAATTCACCCCTCCACTTT. As protein: CASTTVAGNSPLHF. The entire variable domain, with the rest obtained from reference TRBV5-1 and TRBJ1-6, is as follows: KAGVTQTPRYLIKTRGQQVTLSCSPISGHRSVSWYQQTPGQGLQFLFEYFSETQRNKGNFPGRFSGRQFSNSRSEMNVSTLELGDSALYLCASTTVAGNSPLHFGNGTRLTVT.

The genes are TRBV4-3 and TRBJ2-3, with 12 bases lining up with TRBD2. Looked up from germline, CDR1 is LGHNA and CDR2 is YSLEER. The CDR3 has 16 amino acids. V was clipped by 0 bases and J by 6 bases; unmatched bases: 4. The DNA for the CDR3 is TGCGCCAGCAGCCAAGATAGACTAGCGGGAGCTGATACGCAGTATTTT. Amino acid sequence: CASSQDRLAGADTQYF.

The chain employs TRBV6-1 and TRBJ1-2; D is ambiguous. There are 13 residues in the CDR3. CDR1 and CDR2 from the germline V gene are MNHNS and SASEGT. Trimming cost V 3 bases and J 9 bases, with 14 bases left between them. CDR3 in amino acids: CASSDRWDSSYTF. The DNA for the CDR3 is TGTGCCAGCAGTGACCGATGGGATTCAAGCTACACCTTC.

The chain has TRBV7-3 and TRBJ2-7, with 8 bases lining up with TRBD1. Germline V gene data show CDR1 as SGHTA and CDR2 as FQGTGA. The CDR3 consists of 15 residues. With V trimmed by 1 base and J by 7 bases, 9 bases remained unmatched. CDR3 sequence reads: CASSLNGRGLDEQYF. The CDR3 DNA follows: TGTGCCAGCAGCTTAAACGGCAGGGGGCTAGATGAGCAGTACTTC.

The J gene is TRBJ2-7, the V gene TRBV5-1; perhaps TRBD1 as D (5 bases). Germline V gene data show CDR1 as SGHRS and CDR2 as YFSETQ. This CDR3 spans 14 amino acids. Between the trimmed V and J ends, which lost 0 bases and 1 base, there was a span of 8 bases. CDR3 in DNA: TGCGCCAGCAGCTTGGCAGGGCCGTCCTACGAGCAGTACTTC. Protein product: CASSLAGPSYEQYF.

The chain combines TRBV28 with TRBJ1-4; D is uncertain. V dropped 7 bases and J dropped 5 bases, with 17 bases sitting between them. Germline V gene data show CDR1 as MDHEN and CDR2 as SYDVKM. CDR3 length: 15 amino acids. The CDR3 here is CASTRPGPGNEKLFF. The CDR3 nucleotides are TGTGCCAGCACCCGCCCCGGCCCCGGAAATGAAAAACTGTTTTTT. The whole variable domain, remainder taken from reference TRBV28 and TRBJ1-4, is DVKVTQSSRYLVKRTGEKVFLECVQDMDHENMFWYRQDPGLGLRLIYFSYDVKMKEKGDIPEGYSVSREKKERFSLILESASTNQTSMYLCASTRPGPGNEKLFFGSGTQLSVL.

J is TRBJ2-7 and V is TRBV14; D uncertain. Germline CDR1 is SGHDN and CDR2 is FVKESK. This CDR3 is built from 11 residues. Trimming cost V 5 bases and J 3 bases, with 5 bases left between them. The CDR3 sequence is CASSALYEQYF. CDR3 DNA sequence: TGTGCCAGCAGCGCGCTCTACGAGCAGTACTTC.

V gene TRBV6-5 combines with J gene TRBJ2-2; possible D gene TRBD1, 6 bases. The CDR3 is 15 residues long. The germline V gene encodes CDR1 MNHEY and CDR2 SVGAGI. V gave up 2 bases and J gave up 6 bases, with 13 bases separating them. CDR3 coding DNA: TGTGCCAGCAGTTACGGTCTGGGGGCGGCCGGGGAGCTGTTTTTT. Translation gives CASSYGLGAAGELFF.

V usage is TRBV5-6 and J usage is TRBJ2-2, with D unclear. Germline CDR1 is SGHDT and CDR2 is YYEEEE. The V end lost 4 bases, the J end lost 2 bases, and 15 bases lay between the germline ends. CDR3 length equals 16 residues. CDR3 loop: CASSLTWSVNTGELFF. CDR3 DNA: TGTGCCAGCAGCCTAACTTGGAGCGTCAACACCGGGGAGCTGTTTTTT.

The chain carries TRBV6-1 and TRBJ1-5; D is unclear. V was clipped by 8 bases and J by 7 bases, with 15 bases between them. The CDR3 extends over 13 amino acids. From germline, CDR1 is MNHNS and CDR2 SASEGT. CDR3 in amino acids: CASRTWSPQPQHF. Here the CDR3 DNA reads TGTGCCAGCCGTACGTGGTCTCCCCAGCCCCAGCATTTT.

J is TRBJ2-6 and V is TRBV4-2, with TRBD1 identical over 9 bases. CDR3 length equals 18 residues. CDR1 is LGHNA and CDR2 is YNFKEQ in the germline V gene. Losses at the gene ends were 4 bases for V and 4 bases for J; bases not matched to a gene: 11. This chain's CDR3 is CASSLSGQGVTGANVLTF. CDR3 coding DNA: TGTGCCAGCAGCCTATCGGGACAGGGAGTGACGGGGGCCAACGTCCTGACTTTC.

The count of this clone is one. The chain carries TRBV6-1 and TRBJ1-4; D remains ambiguous. This CDR3 comprises 13 residues. Germline V lookup: CDR1 MNHNS, CDR2 SASEGT. Trimming cost V 7 bases and J 5 bases, with 11 bases left between them. The CDR3: CASNRAANEKLFF. CDR3 nucleotide sequence: TGTGCCAGCAATAGGGCCGCGAATGAAAAACTGTTTTTT.

This clone was seen a single time. A read error is likely, as this CDR3 ends without the conserved phenylalanine or tryptophan. The genes are TRBV18 and TRBJ1-2, with TRBD1 identical over 10 bases. The CDR3 extends over 16 amino acids. After removal of 1 base from V and 9 bases from J, the junction contained 11 bases not matched to a gene. The germline V gene encodes CDR1 KGHSH and CDR2 LQKENI. CDR3 region: CASSPLPSDRGYSYTL. Written as DNA, the CDR3 is TGTGCCAGCTCACCACTACCCTCGGACAGGGGGTATAGCTACACCCTC.

This clone was seen only a few times. The CDR3 DNA reads as TGTGCCAGCAGTGAACGGTGGGAAGGGAAACTGTTTTTT. Translating gives CASSERWEGKLFF. The rearrangement joins TRBV25-1 to TRBJ1-4; D not resolved. V dropped 2 bases and J dropped 11 bases, with 12 bases sitting between them. CDR1 MGHDK and CDR2 SYGVNS come from the germline V gene. There are 13 residues in the CDR3.

This chain links TRBV9 with TRBJ2-7; D is undetermined. Germline V CDR1 and CDR2: SGDLS, YYNGEE. The CDR3 has 15 residues. V was pared by 0 bases and J by 4 bases, with 14 bases between. CDR3 coding DNA: TGTGCCAGCAGCGTAGATCTTAGGCCGATTTACGAGCAGTACTTC. It translates to CASSVDLRPIYEQYF.

V gene TRBV11-2 combines with J gene TRBJ2-3; D gene ambiguous. Per the germline V gene, CDR1 is SGHAT and CDR2 is FQNNGV. The V end lost 3 bases, the J end lost 7 bases, and 11 bases lay between the germline ends. The CDR3 totals 13 residues. CDR3 region: CASSLPLGNTQYF. CDR3 in DNA: TGTGCCAGCAGCTTGCCGCTAGGAAATACGCAGTATTTT.

V and J are TRBV27 and TRBJ1-2, with D maybe TRBD1 (6 bases). V was pared by 7 bases and J by 2 bases, with 11 bases between. Germline V gene sequence: CDR1 MNHEY, CDR2 SMNVEV (reference sequence). This CDR3 spans 13 amino acids. The CDR3 protein is CASTGRGNYGYTF. The CDR3 bases are TGTGCCAGCACAGGAAGGGGGAACTATGGCTACACCTTC.

The chain has TRBV10-3 and TRBJ1-2, with TRBD1 matching over 9 bases. Looked up from germline, CDR1 is ENHRY and CDR2 is SYGVKD. This CDR3 comprises 20 residues. The J segment lost 4 bases and the V segment lost 2 bases, leaving 20 bases of the junction unmatched. CDR3 nucleotides: TGTGCCATCAGTGAGAGCCTCTCCGGGACAGGGACGGTGGGGTCCTATGGCTACACCTTC. Protein sequence: CAISESLSGTGTVGSYGYTF.